A single sample gave rise to the 7 T cell receptor beta chains below, sequenced in a study of siplizumab effects on memory and regulatory T cells (dated by TCRdb to between 2019 and 2020). Libraries were constructed by the immunoSEQ multiplex PCR assay. What TCRdb holds here is the immuneACCESS table cut down to in-frame rearrangements. Part of the clones is not present; checked against another copy, under half of the missing clones reflect an unresolved V gene, and the others are unexplained. The sample data list 12,000 or so clones, and 40% to 50% of these were observed just once. The ten biggest clones cover 30% to 45% of the sample. These receptors have no known antigen. Cells from the mixed lymphocyte reactions were cocultured for less than seven days at 37 degrees C. The sample was CFSE-low (dividing) CD8+ T cells sorted from an allogeneic mixed lymphocyte reaction. These receptors originate from a human donor in good health; the cells came from an allogeneic mixed lymphocyte reaction. Some clones in this sample may be carry-over from other donors' samples.

This clone was observed at least ten times. This chain links TRBV4-1 with TRBJ2-3; 8 nucleotides align to TRBD2. V trimming: 3 bases; J trimming: 2 bases; junction bases outside the gene matches: 7. The CDR3 is 16 amino acids. Per the germline V gene, CDR1 is MGHRA and CDR2 is YSYEKL. The CDR3, as DNA: TGCGCCAGCAGCCAGCCGTCGGGACTAGACACAGATACGCAGTATTTT. As protein: CASSQPSGLDTDTQYF.

The chain employs TRBV4-1 and TRBJ2-7; a weak D match, TRBD2 (5 bases). There are 16 residues in the CDR3. CDR1 MGHRA and CDR2 YSYEKL come from the germline V gene. V was shortened by 1 base and J by 3 bases, with 16 bases between the two germline ends. As DNA, the CDR3 is TGCGCCAGCAGCCAAGTAAGCGGAGTCGCCTACTACGAGCAGTACTTC. Translation: CASSQVSGVAYYEQYF.

This clone has more than one count but fewer than ten. V is TRBV5-1 and J is TRBJ1-2, with D tentatively TRBD1 (5 bases). CDR1 is SGHRS, CDR2 YFSETQ, per germline. Trimming shortened V by 4 bases and J by 8 bases, and 9 bases separated the two germline ends. This CDR3 is 11 amino acids long. The CDR3 DNA sequence: TGCGCCAGCAGCGGGGGAAAGGGCTACACCTTC. Protein product: CASSGGKGYTF. Filled out from reference TRBV5-1 and TRBJ1-2, the complete variable domain reads KAGVTQTPRYLIKTRGQQVTLSCSPISGHRSVSWYQQTPGQGLQFLFEYFSETQRNKGNFPGRFSGRQFSNSRSEMNVSTLELGDSALYLCASSGGKGYTFGSGTRLTVV.

Within the sample, this clone is medium-sized (0.01 to 0.1%). The rearrangement links TRBV10-3 to TRBJ1-3; a weak D match, TRBD1 (5 bases). The CDR3 spans 16 residues. The V end was cut by 3 bases, the J end by 0 bases, with 12 bases between. Germline CDR1 is ENHRY and CDR2 is SYGVKD. The CDR3 here is CAISEPTANSGNTIYF. CDR3 coding DNA: TGTGCCATCAGTGAACCGACAGCGAACTCTGGAAACACCATATATTTT.

The chain joins TRBV19 to TRBJ1-2, with a possible D match to TRBD1 (5 bases). CDR3 length equals 13 residues. The germline gives CDR1 LNHDA, CDR2 SQIVND (reference sequence). V gave up 3 bases and J gave up 5 bases, with 10 bases separating them. The CDR3 spells CASSIGGDYGYTF. The CDR3 bases are TGTGCCAGTAGTATCGGGGGTGATTATGGCTACACCTTC.

The chain combines TRBV7-6 with TRBJ2-7; no definite D call. Trimming shortened V by 8 bases and J by 3 bases, and 11 bases separated the two germline ends. This CDR3 spans 12 amino acids. CDR1 is SGHVS and CDR2 is FNYEAQ in the germline V gene. The CDR3 DNA sequence: TGTGCCAGCCTTAATGGAGACTACGAGCAGTACTTC. Its translation is CASLNGDYEQYF.

The rearrangement joins TRBV15 to TRBJ2-5; D is ambiguous. Looked up from germline, CDR1 is LNHNV and CDR2 is YYDKDF (reference sequence). The CDR3 sequence is 15 residues long. V was pared by 0 bases and J by 5 bases, with 13 bases between. The CDR3 coding sequence is TGTGCCACCAGCAGAGAGAGGCCTAGATGGGAGACCCAGTACTTC. This codes for CATSRERPRWETQYF.